This T cell receptor (beta chain) was recorded in a study of shared clonotypes between healthy human individuals. Repertoires were generated with immunoSEQ multiplex PCR, while TCRdb's copy carries only in-frame clones and drops some. The sample carries approximately 2.5 million clones, 85% to 95% recorded once. As for this clone: What it binds is not known.

General observations from the study: Specimens sampled were limited to blood, with tissue repertoires likely differing.

CDR3 length: 16 residues. The germline V and J ends were trimmed by 6 bases and 4 bases, with 21 bases remaining between them. Germline lookup yields CDR1 MDHEN and CDR2 SYDVKM. This TCR derives from a man aged 18 to 29 in good health. Source material: naive CD4+ T cells sorted from blood. Indicated subset: CD45RA+ positively selected. The chain links TRBV28 to TRBJ1-2; the D gene is possibly TRBD1 (5 bases). CDR3: CASSPLAGGLGYGYTF. Written as DNA, the CDR3 is TGTGCCAGCAGCCCACTCGCTGGGGGACTCGGCTATGGCTACACCTTC.